The text below deals with one TCR beta chain. Its antigen is as yet unknown. In germline, CDR1 is SGHRS, CDR2 YFSETQ. CDR3 length equals 15 residues. V trimming: 4 bases; J trimming: 1 base; junction bases outside the gene matches: 7. The sample is drawn from a study of OX40 agonist ivuxolimab in advanced cancers. General study findings and limits: There was clonal expansion of CD4+ and CD8+ blood T cells by week 6 at 0.1 to 3.0 mg/kg.

TCRdb's copy holds only in-frame clones and misses some; the assay was immunoSEQ multiplex PCR. This table holds around 75,000 clones, approximately 89% found once. This chain joins TRBV5-1 and TRBJ1-1; 7 nucleotides match TRBD1. The material sequenced was CD4+ or CD8+ T cells sorted from blood, taken in a trial of the OX40 agonist ivuxolimab. The sequence was collected from an adult with an advanced solid tumor such as melanoma, head and neck, liver or kidney cancer. This CDR3 is CASSPFQGENTEAFF. The CDR3, as DNA: TGCGCCAGCAGCCCTTTCCAGGGGGAGAACACTGAAGCTTTCTTT.